This entry lists 23 T cell receptor beta chains sequenced from one sample in a study of identifying expanded T cells in peripheral blood. Data came from immunoSEQ multiplex PCR; TCRdb stores just in-frame clones and leaves some out. The table records 75,000 to 95,000 clones, around 84% of them present only once. Specimen: blood. The source of these receptors is a person aged 18-70 years in good health.

V and J are TRBV19 and TRBJ1-2, with TRBD1 matching 9 bases. The CDR3 has 19 amino acids. Germline V lookup: CDR1 LNHDA, CDR2 SQIVND (reference sequence). The trim removed 6 bases at V and 4 bases at J, leaving 21 bases unmatched. In DNA, the CDR3 is TGTGCCAGTAGCCTGAACCGGGACAGGGAAGGTGTAATAGGCTATGGCTACACCTTC. It translates to CASSLNRDREGVIGYGYTF.

J is TRBJ1-2 and V is TRBV4-1; tentatively, D is TRBD1 (5 bases). The CDR3 spans 13 residues. Germline loops: CDR1 MGHRA, CDR2 YSYEKL. V was cut by 9 bases and J by 0 bases, with 11 bases left in between. The CDR3 nucleotides read TGCGCCAGTTGGGACTCGCCTAACTATGGCTACACCTTC. Its translation: CASWDSPNYGYTF.

The chain has TRBV12-5 and TRBJ2-2, with 8 bases identical to TRBD1. Germline CDR1 LGHNT, CDR2 FRNRAP. J gave up 3 bases and V 3 bases, and 12 bases lay outside the gene matches. The CDR3 contains 18 residues. CDR3 loop: CASGFFADRVSDTGELFF. The DNA of the CDR3 is TGTGCTAGTGGTTTTTTCGCGGACAGGGTAAGCGACACCGGGGAGCTGTTTTTT.

This sequence joins TRBV7-9 and TRBJ1-1; D is uncertain. Germline V CDR1 and CDR2: SEHNR, FQNEAQ (reference sequence). This CDR3 is built from 14 residues. Trimming cost V 5 bases and J 1 base, with 11 bases left between them. The CDR3 spells CASSAGSSNTEAFF. The CDR3 DNA follows: TGTGCCAGCAGCGCAGGCAGTTCGAACACTGAAGCTTTCTTT. The complete variable domain, with remaining parts taken from reference TRBV7-9 and TRBJ1-1, reads DTGVSQNPRHKITKRGQNVTFRCDPISEHNRLYWYRQTLGQGPEFLTYFQNEAQLEKSRLLSDRFSAERPKGSFSTLEIQRTEQGDSAMYLCASSAGSSNTEAFFGQGTRLTVV.

The genes are TRBV7-3 and TRBJ2-2; the D gene is possibly TRBD2 (5 bases). The CDR3 spans 16 residues. The germline V and J ends were trimmed by 5 bases and 4 bases, with 17 bases remaining between them. Germline CDR1 reads SGHTA; CDR2 reads FQGTGA. The CDR3 DNA is TGTGCCAGCAGCCTCGCGGCCAGTGGGAGCACCGGGGAGCTGTTTTTT. Its translation is CASSLAASGSTGELFF.

This clone showed up just once. V is TRBV2 and J is TRBJ2-5, with a weak D call TRBD2 (7 bases). Germline V gives CDR1 SNHLY, CDR2 FYNNEI. The V gene lost 6 bases and the J gene lost 7 bases, with 18 bases spanning the gap. This CDR3 comprises 14 residues. CDR3 sequence (DNA): TGTGCCAGCAGAGTTCACGGGGGGCCTGGGACCCAGTACTTC. Protein sequence: CASRVHGGPGTQYF.

The J gene is TRBJ1-1, the V gene TRBV19, with unresolved D. This CDR3 is 14 amino acids long. With 2 bases removed from V and 1 base from J, the gap between germline ends came to 8 bases. From germline, CDR1 is LNHDA and CDR2 SQIVND (reference sequence). The CDR3 DNA reads as TGTGCCAGTAGTATAAGGCGTCAGAACACTGAAGCTTTCTTT. Translation: CASSIRRQNTEAFF.

This rearrangement joins TRBV11-2 to TRBJ2-7; a weak D match, TRBD1 (6 bases). CDR3 size: 14 residues. Germline V gives CDR1 SGHAT, CDR2 FQNNGV. V was clipped by 1 base and J by 2 bases, with 9 bases between them. The CDR3 loop reads CASSLAPGAYEQYF. The CDR3 nucleotides read TGTGCCAGCAGCTTAGCCCCAGGGGCCTACGAGCAGTACTTC.

This chain uses TRBV6-5 with TRBJ2-1; D is ambiguous. CDR3 length: 11 amino acids. V was trimmed by 2 bases and J by 5 bases, leaving 1 base between them. Germline CDR1 reads MNHEY; CDR2 reads SVGAGI. This CDR3 is CASSYNNEQFF. DNA for the CDR3: TGTGCCAGCAGTTACAACAATGAGCAGTTCTTC.

This clone was picked up one time. This rearrangement joins TRBV6-5 to TRBJ1-2, with a possible D match to TRBD1 (6 bases). The length of the CDR3 is 15 residues. The germline V gene has CDR1 MNHEY and CDR2 SVGAGI. V lost 6 bases, J lost 3 bases, and 17 bases lay in between. The CDR3 coding sequence is TGTGCCAGCAGCTACGGAACAGGGTCCCACTATGGCTACACCTTC. It specifies CASSYGTGSHYGYTF.

The chain combines TRBV5-4 with TRBJ2-3; TRBD2 might be the D (5 bases). V lost 0 bases, J lost 2 bases, and 7 bases lay in between. Germline V lookup: CDR1 SGHNT, CDR2 YYREEE (reference sequence). CDR3 length: 14 residues. CDR3 sequence (DNA): TGTGCCAGCAGCTTGGGGACTCTCACAGATACGCAGTATTTT. Translating it yields CASSLGTLTDTQYF.

This clone was counted once. The rearrangement uses TRBV27 and TRBJ2-2; 8 positions agree with TRBD1. Losses at the gene ends were 4 bases for V and 6 bases for J; bases not matched to a gene: 7. Germline CDR1 reads MNHEY; CDR2 reads SMNVEV (reference sequence). The CDR3 loop spans 15 amino acids. CDR3 residues: CASSYDRGWAGELFF. In DNA form, the CDR3 reads TGTGCCAGCAGTTACGACAGGGGTTGGGCCGGGGAGCTGTTTTTT.

The chain is built from TRBV27 and TRBJ2-7; TRBD1 agrees at 7 bases. V dropped 8 bases and J dropped 3; count of bases not matched to a gene: 7. This CDR3 has 13 amino acids. Looked up from germline, CDR1 is MNHEY and CDR2 is SMNVEV (reference sequence). Here the CDR3 DNA reads TGTGCCAGCCGAACAGGGGAGAACTACGAGCAGTACTTC. This translates into CASRTGENYEQYF.

The gene calls are TRBV7-2 and TRBJ1-1, with D tentatively TRBD1 (5 bases). Germline values: CDR1 SGHTA, CDR2 FQGNSA. The CDR3 covers 14 residues. With 5 bases removed from V and 4 bases from J, the gap between germline ends came to 14 bases. CDR3 residues: CASSPRRDGTEAFF. CDR3 nucleotide sequence: TGTGCCAGCAGCCCTCGCCGGGACGGCACTGAAGCTTTCTTT.

The V gene is TRBV5-4, the J gene TRBJ1-2; a possible D gene is TRBD1 (5 bases). CDR3 length: 14 amino acids. The V end was cut by 1 base, the J end by 5 bases, with 12 bases between. Germline V gene data show CDR1 as SGHNT and CDR2 as YYREEE (reference sequence). In DNA form, the CDR3 reads TGTGCCAGCAGCTTGCCCGGGGCAGGGTATGGCTACACCTTC. Translating it yields CASSLPGAGYGYTF. The full variable domain, rest sourced from reference TRBV5-4 and TRBJ1-2, is ETGVTQSPTHLIKTRGQQVTLRCSSQSGHNTVSWYQQALGQGPQFIFQYYREEENGRGNFPPRFSGLQFPNYSSELNVNALELDDSALYLCASSLPGAGYGYTFGSGTRLTVV.

Only a few counts were recorded for this clone. The chain has TRBV30 and TRBJ1-3; weak D call: TRBD1 (5 bases). CDR3 length: 12 residues. The germline gives CDR1 GTSNPN, CDR2 SVGIG (reference sequence). V lost 2 bases and J 4 bases, leaving 6 bases between the germline ends. Here the CDR3 reads CAWSQGGNTIYF. In DNA, the CDR3 is TGTGCCTGGAGTCAGGGCGGAAACACCATATATTTT.

Points on this clone: This is likely a read error, given that the CDR3 carries no conserved phenylalanine or tryptophan at its end. No DNA is shown, since the ends of the CDR3 on it are uncertain; the CDR3 is the one TCRdb lists. The chain links TRBV15 to TRBJ2-6; the DNA was not compared with TRBD1, the D call given in the table. The CDR3 totals 9 residues, both ends included. Germline CDR1 and CDR2: LNHNV and YYDKDF (reference sequence). The chain's CDR3 is CATVEGQAL.

The V gene is TRBV6-1, the J gene TRBJ1-1; no firm D call. Trimming cost V 0 bases and J 0 bases, with 8 bases left between them. CDR3 length equals 15 residues. The germline CDR1 and CDR2 sequences are MNHNS and SASEGT. The CDR3 DNA is TGTGCCAGCAGTGAAGCGCTCTTGGTGAACACTGAAGCTTTCTTT. Encoded protein: CASSEALLVNTEAFF.

The rearrangement joins TRBV5-1 to TRBJ1-2; D perhaps matches TRBD1 (6 bases). The length of the CDR3 is 14 residues. Trimming pared 1 base from V and 0 bases from J, leaving 7 bases between. Germline CDR1 SGHRS, CDR2 YFSETQ. The CDR3 sequence is CASSLNRANYGYTF. The CDR3 bases are TGCGCCAGCAGCTTGAACAGGGCTAACTATGGCTACACCTTC.

The chain recombines TRBV30 with TRBJ1-2; D gene ambiguous. Per germline, CDR1 GTSNPN and CDR2 SVGIG (reference sequence). Trimming shortened V by 1 base and J by 6 bases, and 9 bases separated the two germline ends. The length of the CDR3 is 12 residues. CDR3 protein: CAWSAPPHGYTF. The CDR3 region has the DNA TGTGCCTGGAGTGCCCCCCCTCATGGCTACACCTTC.

This chain connects TRBV11-3 to TRBJ2-5; 8 bases are a match to TRBD1. The CDR3 contains 16 residues. The germline V gene encodes CDR1 SGHNT and CDR2 YENEEA. V was pared by 2 bases and J by 4 bases, with 9 bases of the junction left unmatched. The CDR3 DNA is TGTGCCAGCAGCTTACGTAGGACAGGGACTTTAGAGACCCAGTACTTC. As protein: CASSLRRTGTLETQYF.

The chain is built from TRBV30 and TRBJ1-2; possible D gene TRBD1, 5 bases. The ends were cut back, 8 bases at V and 2 bases at J, with 24 bases in the middle. Germline loops: CDR1 GTSNPN, CDR2 SVGIG (reference sequence). The CDR3 has 16 amino acids. The DNA for the CDR3 is TGTGCCGGGTCGCAGGGATTAACCTTGAGGAACTATGGCTACACCTTC. Translation: CAGSQGLTLRNYGYTF. The complete variable domain, with remaining parts taken from reference TRBV30 and TRBJ1-2, reads SQTIHQWPATLVQPVGSPLSLECTVEGTSNPNLYWYRQAAGRGLQLLFYSVGIGQISSEVPQNLSASRPQDRQFILSSKKLLLSDSGFYLCAGSQGLTLRNYGYTFGSGTRLTVV.

The chain combines TRBV11-2 with TRBJ2-7; D not certain. Germline V lookup: CDR1 SGHAT, CDR2 FQNNGV. Trimming stripped 6 bases from V and 4 bases from J, with 7 bases between. The CDR3 spans 11 residues. CDR3 protein: CASRQIYEQYF. CDR3 nucleotides: TGTGCCAGCAGACAGATTTACGAGCAGTACTTC.